Listed here are 29 T cell receptor beta chains from one sample, sequenced in a study of T cell responses to AZD1222 COVID-19 vaccine. The assay was immunoSEQ multiplex PCR, and TCRdb's table has in-frame clones only and misses some. The sample lists 150,000 to 200,000 clones, about 90% occurring once. The sample in question was peripheral blood, obtained on day 0 of MenACWY control vaccination. These receptors came from an adult in good health.

CDR3: CAISHSGTYEQYF. For the CDR3, the DNA is TGTGCCATCAGTCACAGTGGGACCTACGAGCAGTACTTC. The rearrangement joins TRBV10-3 to TRBJ2-7, with D unclear. Trimming left V 5 bases short and J 2 bases short, with 10 bases between. Germline CDR1 and CDR2: ENHRY and SYGVKD. This CDR3 region has 13 residues.

V and J are TRBV7-9 and TRBJ1-2; 8 bases agree with TRBD1. The germline V gene encodes CDR1 SEHNR and CDR2 FQNEAQ (reference sequence). V shed 3 bases and J 6 bases; nucleotides not matched to a gene: 6. The CDR3 is 14 amino acids. In nucleotides, the CDR3 is TGTGCCAGCAGCTTTCTTCAGGGGGCGCATGGCTACACCTTC. It translates to CASSFLQGAHGYTF.

The V gene is TRBV7-9, the J gene TRBJ1-4, with 8 bases fitting TRBD1. The CDR3 consists of 18 residues. V shed 5 bases and J 0 bases; nucleotides not matched to a gene: 11. Germline-derived CDR1 and CDR2 are SEHNR and FQNEAQ (reference sequence). This CDR3 reads CASSIPTGETTTNEKLFF. The CDR3 region has the DNA TGTGCCAGCAGCATCCCGACAGGGGAAACTACAACTAATGAAAAACTGTTTTTT.

The chain couples TRBV7-9 to TRBJ1-1, with no clear D. The CDR3 is made up of 14 amino acids. V lost 5 bases, J lost 1 base, and 11 bases lay in between. Germline V gives CDR1 SEHNR, CDR2 FQNEAQ (reference sequence). CDR3: CASSNEWGNTEAFF. DNA for the CDR3: TGTGCCAGCAGCAACGAGTGGGGGAACACTGAAGCTTTCTTT.

CDR3 amino acids: CASSSKRASLYNEQFF. The DNA of the CDR3 is TGTGCCAGCAGCTCCAAAAGAGCCTCTCTCTACAATGAGCAGTTCTTC. This chain joins TRBV7-9 and TRBJ2-1, with D uncertain. Trimming stripped 4 bases from V and 3 bases from J, with 16 bases between. Germline lookup yields CDR1 SEHNR and CDR2 FQNEAQ (reference sequence). There are 16 residues in the CDR3.

This chain joins TRBV3-1 (or the pseudogene TRBV3-2) and TRBJ1-3; no reliable D call. CDR1 and CDR2 from the germline V gene are LGHDT and YNNKEL (reference sequence). The CDR3 spans 15 residues. The V and J ends lost 2 bases and 0 bases respectively, with 8 bases between them. CDR3 region: CASSQLQYSGNTIYF. In DNA, the CDR3 is TGTGCCAGCAGCCAATTACAGTACTCTGGAAACACCATATATTTT.

The V call is TRBV5-4, the J call TRBJ1-4, with TRBD1 as a possible D gene (6 bases). The germline V gene has CDR1 SGHNT and CDR2 YYREEE (reference sequence). Trimming removed 5 bases at V and 4 bases at J, with 9 bases between. CDR3 length: 13 residues. The CDR3 sequence is CASRNRDNEKLFF. The DNA for the CDR3 is TGTGCCAGCAGGAACAGGGATAATGAAAAACTGTTTTTT.

This sequence joins TRBV28 and TRBJ1-2, with 7 positions matching TRBD1. After removal of 3 bases from V and 7 bases from J, the junction contained 8 bases not matched to a gene. This CDR3 spans 14 amino acids. Germline CDR1 MDHEN, CDR2 SYDVKM. The CDR3 bases are TGTGCCAGCAGTTTCAGGGGGGTTTCGGTTGGCTACACCTTC. Translating gives CASSFRGVSVGYTF.

This clone was seen only once. V and J are TRBV6-1 and TRBJ2-3, with 10 bases that match TRBD2. Looked up from germline, CDR1 is MNHNS and CDR2 is SASEGT. The CDR3 runs to 15 residues. The trim removed 2 bases at V and 4 bases at J, leaving 3 bases unmatched. Here the CDR3 reads CASSESGGGADTQYF. DNA of the CDR3: TGTGCCAGCAGTGAAAGCGGGGGGGGTGCAGATACGCAGTATTTT.

The chain has TRBV28 and TRBJ2-7; D gene uncertain. The V gene lost 6 bases and the J gene lost 2 bases, with 11 bases spanning the gap. CDR3 length equals 13 residues. Germline values: CDR1 MDHEN, CDR2 SYDVKM. The CDR3 DNA sequence: TGTGCCAGCAGCGCCGACATCCCCTACGAGCAGTACTTC. Its protein is CASSADIPYEQYF.

The chain carries TRBV15 and TRBJ2-1; 10 bases agree with TRBD2. The junction had 11 bases not matched to a gene; V was cut back by 6 bases and J by 0 bases. This CDR3 has 18 residues. Germline assignment: CDR1 LNHNV and CDR2 YYDKDF (reference sequence). As DNA, the CDR3 is TGTGCCACCAGGGCGACGAGCGGGAGGGCGGGCTCCTACAATGAGCAGTTCTTC. Protein sequence: CATRATSGRAGSYNEQFF. Supplemented by reference TRBV15 and TRBJ2-1, the full variable domain reads DAMVIQNPRYQVTQFGKPVTLSCSQTLNHNVMYWYQQKSSQAPKLLFHYYDKDFNNEADTPDNFQSRRPNTSFCFLDIRSPGLGDTAMYLCATRATSGRAGSYNEQFFGPGTRLTVL.

The chain carries TRBV13 and TRBJ2-6, with D uncertain. There are 15 residues in the CDR3. Germline CDR1 reads PRHDT; CDR2 reads FYEKMQ (reference sequence). V was clipped by 3 bases and J by 2 bases, with 8 bases between them. Here the CDR3 DNA reads TGTGCCAGCAGCTTTGGGGTGGCTGGGGCCAACGTCCTGACTTTC. Translated, it gives CASSFGVAGANVLTF.

There are a few counts of this clone. V and J are TRBV11-1 and TRBJ2-6; TRBD1 matches at 10 bases. This CDR3 comprises 16 residues. The germline V gene encodes CDR1 SGHAT and CDR2 FQDESV (reference sequence). J lost 12 bases, V lost 3 bases, and 11 bases had no gene match. This chain's CDR3 is CASSFFTDRGDFVLTF. CDR3 nucleotide sequence: TGTGCCAGCAGCTTCTTTACGGACAGGGGGGATTTCGTCCTGACTTTC.

The chain carries TRBV9 and TRBJ1-2; possibly TRBD1 for D (6 bases). The CDR3 is made up of 16 amino acids. CDR1 and CDR2 (germline): SGDLS, YYNGEE. The V end was cut by 4 bases, the J end by 5 bases, with 21 bases between. CDR3 nucleotide sequence: TGTGCCAGCAGCCCCCCCGAGGGGGGTGGAGTTTATGGCTACACCTTC. Amino acids: CASSPPEGGGVYGYTF.

This sequence joins TRBV28 and TRBJ2-1; D may match TRBD1 or TRBD2 (5 bases each). Germline lookup yields CDR1 MDHEN and CDR2 SYDVKM. Trimming cost V 6 bases and J 0 bases, with 15 bases left between them. This CDR3 has 16 residues. Here the CDR3 DNA reads TGTGCCAGCAGCCCGGATTCAGGGAGCTCCTACAATGAGCAGTTCTTC. Translated, it gives CASSPDSGSSYNEQFF.

The chain combines TRBV5-1 with TRBJ2-5; unclear D gene. Trimming shortened V by 0 bases and J by 5 bases, and 8 bases separated the two germline ends. The CDR3 contains 13 residues. CDR1 and CDR2 (germline): SGHRS, YFSETQ. DNA of the CDR3: TGCGCCAGCAGCTTGGAGGGTTTGGAGACCCAGTACTTC. This gives the protein CASSLEGLETQYF.

This chain joins TRBV3-1 (or the pseudogene TRBV3-2) and TRBJ1-1; unclear D gene. The ends were cut back, 1 base at V and 1 base at J, with 7 bases in the middle. CDR3 length: 14 residues. Per germline, CDR1 LGHDT and CDR2 YNNKEL (reference sequence). The CDR3 here is CASSQGFGNTEAFF. CDR3 nucleotides: TGTGCCAGCAGCCAAGGGTTCGGGAACACTGAAGCTTTCTTT.

This rearrangement joins TRBV5-1 to TRBJ1-1, with 7 bases fitting TRBD1. The length of the CDR3 is 14 residues. V lost 4 bases, J lost 9 bases, and 12 bases stayed unmatched. Germline assignment: CDR1 SGHRS and CDR2 YFSETQ. The CDR3 nucleotides read TGCGCCAGCAGCGCCGGGACAGAAGGACGGCAAGCTTTCTTT. It is translated as CASSAGTEGRQAFF.

The V and J genes are TRBV28 and TRBJ1-3; 9 bases are shared with TRBD1. The germline gives CDR1 MDHEN, CDR2 SYDVKM. Unmatched junction bases numbered 8, after V lost 7 bases and J lost 1 base. The CDR3 spans 16 residues. CDR3 amino acids: CASTTAGTGSGNTIYF. As DNA, the CDR3 is TGTGCCAGCACTACGGCCGGGACAGGGTCTGGAAACACCATATATTTT. The entire variable domain, with the rest obtained from reference TRBV28 and TRBJ1-3, is as follows: DVKVTQSSRYLVKRTGEKVFLECVQDMDHENMFWYRQDPGLGLRLIYFSYDVKMKEKGDIPEGYSVSREKKERFSLILESASTNQTSMYLCASTTAGTGSGNTIYFGEGSWLTVV.

This rearrangement joins TRBV6-5 to TRBJ2-1; 7 positions match TRBD2. Germline CDR1 and CDR2: MNHEY and SVGAGI. Trimming at V came to 4 bases and at J to 0 bases, leaving 3 bases not matched to a gene. The CDR3 runs 15 residues. In DNA, the CDR3 is TGTGCCAGCAGTTTAGCGGGTAGCTCCTACAATGAGCAGTTCTTC. Amino acids: CASSLAGSSYNEQFF.

This sequence joins TRBV28 and TRBJ1-5; 9 bases match TRBD1. The junction had 13 bases not matched to a gene; V was cut back by 6 bases and J by 1 base. The CDR3 spans 18 residues. CDR1 MDHEN and CDR2 SYDVKM come from the germline V gene. This chain's CDR3 is CASRGTGLGVGSNQPQHF. In DNA, the CDR3 is TGTGCCAGCAGAGGGACAGGGCTTGGTGTGGGGAGCAATCAGCCCCAGCATTTT.

This sequence joins TRBV28 and TRBJ2-7; D unresolved. This CDR3 comprises 11 residues. Germline assignment: CDR1 MDHEN and CDR2 SYDVKM. V was shortened by 3 bases and J by 7 bases, with 7 bases between the two germline ends. CDR3 loop: CASSFAGEQYF. CDR3 in DNA: TGTGCCAGCAGTTTTGCTGGGGAGCAGTACTTC.

This clone was found a few times. The CDR3 sequence is CASRRNGRVENTEAFF. The CDR3 nucleotides read TGTGCCAGTAGGCGCAACGGGAGAGTTGAGAACACTGAAGCTTTCTTT. The chain joins TRBV19 to TRBJ1-1, with D unresolved. Germline V gene sequence: CDR1 LNHDA, CDR2 SQIVND (reference sequence). The V gene lost 6 bases and the J gene lost 1 base, with 18 bases spanning the gap. This CDR3 has 16 amino acids.

This clone was counted once. J is TRBJ1-3 and V is TRBV19; D is undetermined. The CDR3 runs 15 residues. The V and J ends lost 0 bases and 2 bases respectively, with 8 bases between them. Germline-derived CDR1 and CDR2 are LNHDA and SQIVND (reference sequence). The CDR3 spells CASSIDLFAGNTIYF. CDR3 nucleotides: TGTGCCAGTAGTATAGATCTGTTCGCTGGAAACACCATATATTTT.

This chain uses TRBV7-2 with TRBJ1-3; D is ambiguous. Germline CDR1 reads SGHTA; CDR2 reads FQGNSA. V was trimmed by 2 bases and J by 0 bases, leaving 11 bases between them. The CDR3 extends over 16 amino acids. CDR3 amino acids: CASSLSSPSSGNTIYF. Here the CDR3 DNA reads TGTGCCAGCAGCTTAAGTTCCCCTAGCTCTGGAAACACCATATATTTT.

This rearrangement joins TRBV7-9 to TRBJ2-5; 12 bases line up with TRBD2. V lost 5 bases and J lost 4; bases outside the gene matches: 5. Looked up from germline, CDR1 is SEHNR and CDR2 is FQNEAQ (reference sequence). The CDR3 has 15 amino acids. Written as DNA, the CDR3 is TGTGCCAGCAGCCCCGGACTAGCGGGGACAGAGACCCAGTACTTC. This sequence encodes CASSPGLAGTETQYF.

The chain links TRBV30 to TRBJ2-1; tentatively, D is TRBD1 (6 bases). V lost 2 bases and J lost 7, with 9 bases in between. Germline V gives CDR1 GTSNPN, CDR2 SVGIG (reference sequence). The CDR3 covers 12 residues. As DNA, the CDR3 is TGTGCCTGGAGTCGAACAGGGAATGAGCAGTTCTTC. Protein sequence: CAWSRTGNEQFF.

The chain recombines TRBV2 with TRBJ1-5, with a possible D match to TRBD1 (5 bases). CDR3 length equals 15 residues. The ends were cut back, 3 bases at V and 1 base at J, with 10 bases in the middle. The germline V gene encodes CDR1 SNHLY and CDR2 FYNNEI. The CDR3 loop is CASSERGGSNQPQHF. CDR3 bases: TGTGCCAGCAGTGAGAGGGGAGGGAGCAATCAGCCCCAGCATTTT.

This clone was seen just once. The V call is TRBV18, the J call TRBJ2-2; 9 positions agree with TRBD2. The CDR3 runs to 15 residues. Germline V CDR1 and CDR2: KGHSH, LQKENI. After removal of 3 bases from V and 6 bases from J, the junction contained 5 bases not matched to a gene. For the CDR3, the DNA is TGTGCCAGCTCACCTTCTGCGGGAGGGCCCGGGGAGCTGTTTTTT. Protein product: CASSPSAGGPGELFF.